The T cell receptor (beta chain) under discussion was sequenced for a study of blood T cells in healthy people across ages. As to this clonotype: Its matching antigen is unknown.

Aged about 6 to 95, donors were systemically healthy Caucasians from Russia. With each sample, at least 5.5 micrograms of total RNA were extracted. Primers used in a second PCR of roughly 7 to 12 cycles were a sample-barcoded 5' primer and a J-beta primer mix. TCRdb analysed the 5' RACE reads with MiXCR anew, one entry per CDR3 protein. The sample records approximately 770,000 distinct CDR3 sequences, roughly 64% being singletons. The length of the CDR3 is 14 residues. Whole-study findings and limits: In older individuals, TCR beta diversity per million T cells was lower, falling roughly linearly with age. Long-lived donors exceeded aged donors in naive CD4+ cells and diversity.

The sequenced sample was blood. The chain combines TRBV12-3 or TRBV12-4 with TRBJ2-7; D possibly corresponds to TRBD2 (5 bases). Gene TRBJ2-5 matches the end of the DNA better, so the J call may be wrong. The clonotype originates from a man aged 25-45 years in good health. The CDR3 coding sequence is TGTGCCAGCAGTGAGTCGGCGGGTGCGGGGACCCAGTACTTC. It yields the protein CASSESAGAGTQYF.